Each of the 14 T cell receptor beta chains below was sequenced from the same sample in a study of long-term antiretroviral therapy in people with HIV. Running of the v3.0 immunoSEQ assay took place at survey level. Produced via immunoSEQ multiplex PCR; TCRdb's table is partial and in-frame only. Seen here are under 30,000 clones, 70% to 90% observed once, and the top ten hold roughly 7%. Sequencing used unsorted PBMCs, obtained about 5 years before starting antiretroviral therapy. The receptors shown here come from a man in his fifties with HIV.

With respect to this clone: A read error may account for a junction end that differs from germline. The V call is TRBV7-2, the J call TRBJ1-1; D not certain. From germline, CDR1 is SGHTA and CDR2 FQGNSA. This CDR3 spans 11 amino acids. CDR3 loop: CASSRRVEVFF. CDR3 sequence (DNA): TGTGCCAGCAGCCGACGCGTAGAAGTTTTCTTT.

This rearrangement joins TRBV4-1 to TRBJ2-1; TRBD2 agrees at 9 bases. Germline CDR1 reads MGHRA; CDR2 reads YSYEKL. The CDR3 is 19 residues long. V lost 0 bases and J lost 5; bases outside the gene matches: 14. CDR3 residues: CASSQDWQTAGGADNEQFF. The CDR3 region has the DNA TGCGCCAGCAGCCAAGATTGGCAAACAGCGGGAGGAGCGGACAATGAGCAGTTCTTC.

The chain carries TRBV11-2 and TRBJ2-3; 13 nucleotides line up with TRBD2. J gave up 3 bases and V 5 bases, and 8 bases lay outside the gene matches. Germline V gene lookup returns CDR1 SGHAT and CDR2 FQNNGV. The CDR3 spans 17 residues. CDR3 amino acids: CASSPGLAGDRTDTQYF. The DNA for the CDR3 is TGTGCCAGCAGCCCTGGACTAGCGGGAGATCGGACAGATACGCAGTATTTT.

Only one count was recorded for this clone. The chain employs TRBV5-1 and TRBJ2-3; 10 bases are a match to TRBD1. The CDR3 length is 19 residues. CDR1 is SGHRS and CDR2 is YFSETQ in the germline V gene. J lost 4 bases, V lost 3 bases, and 17 bases had no gene match. The CDR3 region is CASSYLPGQGPLSADTQYF. CDR3 DNA: TGCGCCAGCAGCTACCTACCGGGACAGGGGCCGTTAAGCGCAGATACGCAGTATTTT.

The genes are TRBV29-1 and TRBJ1-2, with 7 bases aligning to TRBD1. Germline CDR1 and CDR2: SQVTM and ANQGSEA. V was pared by 5 bases and J by 3 bases, with 3 bases of the junction left unmatched. CDR3 size: 12 residues. The chain's CDR3 is CSVRTGDYGYTF. DNA for the CDR3: TGCAGCGTTAGGACAGGCGACTATGGCTACACCTTC.

The V call is TRBV5-4, the J call TRBJ2-7; weak D call: TRBD2 (5 bases). This CDR3 is built from 15 residues. The V end lost 3 bases, the J end lost 0 bases, and 13 bases lay between the germline ends. The germline CDR1 and CDR2 sequences are SGHNT and YYREEE (reference sequence). Here the CDR3 DNA reads TGTGCCAGCAGCTCCTCCGGACTTAGCTCCTACGAGCAGTACTTC. As protein: CASSSSGLSSYEQYF.

The chain recombines TRBV9 with TRBJ2-7, with 8 nucleotides matching TRBD2. In germline, CDR1 is SGDLS, CDR2 YYNGEE. This CDR3 has 16 residues. V dropped 0 bases and J dropped 0; count of bases not matched to a gene: 5. CDR3 amino acids: CASSVDDGRDSYEQYF. The CDR3 nucleotides are TGTGCCAGCAGCGTAGATGACGGGAGGGACTCCTACGAGCAGTACTTC.

The chain has TRBV7-9 and TRBJ2-5; D gene ambiguous. The V gene's germline CDR1 is SEHNR and CDR2 FQNEAQ (reference sequence). CDR3 size: 16 residues. V was shortened by 6 bases and J by 2 bases, with 19 bases between the two germline ends. In nucleotides, the CDR3 is TGTGCCAGCAGACCCACCTCCTCCGAAATACAAGAGACCCAGTACTTC. Protein sequence: CASRPTSSEIQETQYF.

This clone was counted a single time. J is TRBJ2-1 and V is TRBV5-1; 10 bases are a match to TRBD2. The CDR3 sequence is 16 residues long. Germline CDR1 is SGHRS and CDR2 is YFSETQ. With 1 base clipped from V and 9 bases from J, the junction kept 10 bases outside the gene matches. CDR3 region: CASSLMGLAGATEQFF. The CDR3 region has the DNA TGCGCCAGCAGCTTGATGGGGCTAGCGGGAGCGACTGAGCAGTTCTTC.

The chain combines TRBV7-8 with TRBJ1-2, with D uncertain. The CDR3 consists of 14 residues. Between the trimmed V and J ends, which lost 5 bases and 3 bases, there was a span of 13 bases. The germline CDR1 and CDR2 sequences are SGHVS and FQNEAQ. CDR3 sequence reads: CASSHGPGYYGYTF. DNA for the CDR3: TGTGCCAGCAGCCATGGGCCGGGATACTATGGCTACACCTTC.

This sequence joins TRBV5-1 and TRBJ2-5; a weak D match, TRBD2 (6 bases). Trimming took 6 bases from V and 5 from J, leaving 17 bases between them. The CDR3 extends over 14 amino acids. From germline, CDR1 is SGHRS and CDR2 YFSETQ. CDR3 loop: CASNIQWEAETQYF. CDR3 bases: TGCGCCAGCAACATACAGTGGGAGGCGGAGACCCAGTACTTC.

The chain employs TRBV7-9 and TRBJ2-5; D is perhaps TRBD1 (6 bases). The CDR3 spans 16 residues. The germline gives CDR1 SEHNR, CDR2 FQNEAQ (reference sequence). Trimming removed 2 bases from V and 0 bases from J, with 13 bases in between. Here the CDR3 DNA reads TGTGCCAGCAGCTTACTGGGGGCCGGGTACCAAGAGACCCAGTACTTC. It yields the protein CASSLLGAGYQETQYF.

The chain employs TRBV19 and TRBJ2-1, with TRBD2 matching 10 bases. This CDR3 comprises 16 residues. Germline CDR1 is LNHDA and CDR2 is SQIVND (reference sequence). Unmatched junction bases numbered 11, after V lost 4 bases and J lost 8 bases. CDR3 region: CASSRSLAGVLDEQFF. In DNA form, the CDR3 reads TGTGCCAGTAGTAGATCGCTAGCGGGAGTTCTCGATGAGCAGTTCTTC.

The chain is built from TRBV27 and TRBJ2-3; TRBD1 is a possible D gene (6 bases). The V gene's germline CDR1 is MNHEY and CDR2 SMNVEV (reference sequence). V was pared by 1 base and J by 4 bases, with 9 bases between. The CDR3 length is 14 residues. The CDR3 region has the DNA TGTGCCAGCAGTTTATTTTCAGGGGCAGATACGCAGTATTTT. Protein sequence: CASSLFSGADTQYF.